This T cell receptor beta chain was recovered during a study of cytomegalovirus exposure and HLA in healthy donors. Study-level points and caveats: A few chains linked to CMV were shown in vitro to be specific for CMV antigens. TCR beta V- and J-gene trimming was later associated with a missense DCLRE1C variant. According to a later analysis, most TCR beta chains associated with CMV appeared HLA-restricted.

With V trimmed by 6 bases and J by 4 bases, 4 bases remained unmatched. CDR1 SGHTA and CDR2 FQGNSA come from the germline V gene. The CDR3 is 14 amino acids. The PCR ran on 60 Vbeta and 13 Jbeta primers. Some clones are missing from TCRdb's copy, which holds only in-frame ones; the method was immunoSEQ multiplex PCR. The top ten clones hold 3% to 4% of a sample with 100,000 to 150,000 clones, around 72% of them seen once. This clone has only one observation. Its antigen is unknown. Sequenced: PBMCs. V is TRBV7-2 and J is TRBJ2-5, with 11 bases identical to TRBD2. This TCR derives from a man aged 25-45 years in good health and CMV-seronegative. The CDR3: CASRLAGGIETQYF. The CDR3 DNA reads as TGTGCCAGCAGGCTAGCGGGGGGCATAGAGACCCAGTACTTC.